This TCR beta chain was observed in a study of post-analysis software for immune sequencing data. Across the whole study: Relapsing-remitting, secondary progressive and progressive-relapsing multiple sclerosis courses were included. Study results and limitations: Normalized Chao1 diversity was significantly reduced in patients versus controls. A few TRBV segments occurring more often in patients than controls included TRBV5-6, TRBV5-1 and TRBV20-1.

V lost 3 bases and J lost 9, with 9 bases in between. The germline gives CDR1 SGDLS, CDR2 YYNGEE. The CDR3 spans 11 residues. Every TCR beta cDNA library bore unique molecular identifiers. A single record per CDR3 protein comes from TCRdb applying MiXCR to the PCR reads. Found here are about 800,000 distinct CDR3 sequences, roughly 29% of them singletons; the top ten hold roughly 0.54%. About this clonotype itself: Its target is not known.

The specimen sequenced was blood. The receptor comes from a girl aged 5-17 years with multiple sclerosis. This chain uses TRBV9 with TRBJ1-2, with no clear D. CDR3 region: CASSASRRYTF. As DNA, the CDR3 is TGTGCCAGCAGCGCGAGTCGTCGCTACACCTTC.